These 30 T cell receptor beta chains were all obtained from the same sample, sequenced in a study of tumor-infiltrating lymphocytes in primary liver carcinoma. From approximately 450 ng total RNA, TCR beta cDNA was generated with a primer in the constant region. It was through three nested multiplex PCR rounds of slightly modified ARM-PCR that TCR beta libraries arose. Forward primers for TRBV1-TRBV30 and a C-beta reverse primer served the first two PCR rounds, at around 9 cycles each. TCRdb redid the calling of the multiplex PCR reads with MiXCR, one entry per CDR3 protein. The sample shows approximately 310,000 distinct CDR3 sequences, less than 75% of them seen only once. The researchers obtained blood RNA from unsorted whole blood and also extracted germline DNA. What was sequenced was peripheral blood. The source of these receptors is a man in his forties with primary liver carcinoma and hepatitis B virus infection.

Concerning this clonotype: Since a much larger clone is just one base distant, this may be a read error. The gene calls are TRBV6-1 and TRBJ1-1; D not resolved. Germline V CDR1 and CDR2: MNHNS, SASEGT. The CDR3 consists of 14 residues. The DNA for the CDR3 is TGTGCCAGCAGTGAAAACCCATTAAATACTGAAGCTTCCTTT. It specifies CASSENPLNTEASF.

This clonotype was found a few times. The chain recombines TRBV5-1 with TRBJ1-2, with 7 bases matching TRBD1. This CDR3 is built from 15 residues. The V and J ends lost 0 bases and 0 bases, in that order; junction bases with no gene match: 2. CDR1 SGHRS and CDR2 YFSETQ come from the germline V gene. In DNA form, the CDR3 reads TGCGCCAGCAGCTTGGGGGGACAGTCTAACTATGGCTACACCTTC. Residues: CASSLGGQSNYGYTF.

Only a few counts were recorded for this clonotype. A much larger clone lies one base from this, so it may be a read error. The CDR3 reads CVSRIRINTEAFF. Here the CDR3 DNA reads TGTGTCAGCAGGATTCGAATTAACACTGAAGCTTTCTTT. The chain links TRBV12-3 or TRBV12-4 to TRBJ1-1; D ambiguous. CDR3 length: 13 amino acids.

With regard to this clonotype: The junction departs from germline at one end; a sequencing error may be responsible. The genes are TRBV6-2 or TRBV6-3 and TRBJ2-7; 7 bases are a match to TRBD2. CDR1 and CDR2 from the germline V gene are MNHEY and SVGEGT. The CDR3 contains 13 residues. CDR3 amino acids: CPSGDESIYEQYF. The DNA of the CDR3 is TGTCCCAGCGGGGACGAGTCGATCTACGAGCAGTACTTC.

To note about this clonotype: This may arise from a read error, as a much more abundant clone is one base away. The chain uses TRBV12-3 or TRBV12-4 and TRBJ2-7; D not resolved. This CDR3 has 15 residues. V lost 2 bases to trimming and J lost 5 bases, with 16 bases between them. Here the CDR3 DNA reads TGTGCCAGCAGTTTAAATGGGCGGACGGTGGACGAGCAGTACTTC. As protein: CASSLNGRTVDEQYF.

There are many counts of this clonotype. This chain uses TRBV6-2 or TRBV6-3 with TRBJ1-1; 7 nucleotides align to TRBD1. Germline CDR1 and CDR2: MNHEY and SVGEGT. The CDR3 has 15 amino acids. J gave up 6 bases and V 8 bases, and 15 bases lay outside the gene matches. The DNA for the CDR3 is TGTGCCAGCCGCCTTCTTGCTCAGGGGGGAGCTGAAGCTTTCTTT. Translating gives CASRLLAQGGAEAFF.

Comment on this clonotype: Sequence at one end of the junction differs from germline and may be a read error. The chain links TRBV11-2 to TRBJ2-2; a possible D gene is TRBD1 (7 bases). The CDR3 sequence is 15 residues long. CDR1 and CDR2 (germline): SGHAT, FQNNGV. For the CDR3, the DNA is TGTGCCAGTAGCTTAGTGCCAGGGGGGACCAGGGAGCTGTTTTTT. This gives the protein CASSLVPGGTRELFF.

This clonotype was found many times. CDR3 sequence: CASSYFGGVVDSPLHF. In DNA, the CDR3 is TGTGCCAGCAGTTACTTCGGGGGGGTAGTGGATTCACCCCTCCACTTT. The genes are TRBV6-5 and TRBJ1-6; maybe TRBD1 (5 bases). CDR1 is MNHEY and CDR2 is SVGAGI in the germline V gene. With 1 base removed from V and 8 bases from J, the gap between germline ends came to 15 bases. The CDR3 runs to 16 residues.

This clonotype was observed at least ten times. This chain links TRBV4-3 with TRBJ2-7, with 8 nucleotides matching TRBD2. CDR3 length equals 16 residues. J gave up 3 bases and V 0 bases, and 7 bases lay outside the gene matches. The germline CDR1 and CDR2 sequences are LGHNA and YSLEER. The CDR3: CASSQDLSGSIYEQYF. The CDR3 nucleotides are TGCGCCAGCAGCCAAGATCTGAGCGGGAGTATCTACGAGCAGTACTTC.

As for this clonotype: This clone may be a read error of a much larger clone one base away. This chain connects TRBV12-3 or TRBV12-4 to TRBJ2-7, with no clear D. The CDR3 covers 12 residues. CDR3 loop: CASSVDGYEKYF. The CDR3 nucleotides are TGTGCCAGCAGCGTGGACGGCTACGAGAAGTACTTC.

This clonotype was picked up a small number of times. The chain uses TRBV6-6 and TRBJ1-4; the match to TRBD1 covers 10 bases. Per germline, CDR1 MNHNY and CDR2 SVGAGI (reference sequence). CDR3 length: 13 amino acids. The junction had 8 bases not matched to a gene; V was cut back by 6 bases and J by 13 bases. The chain's CDR3 is CASSTGDRGLLFF. The CDR3 nucleotides read TGTGCCAGCAGCACTGGGGACAGGGGATTACTGTTTTTT.

For this clonotype: A single base separates this from a much larger clone, so it may be a read error. The chain employs TRBV6-6 and TRBJ2-4; D is ambiguous. Germline-derived CDR1 and CDR2 are MNHNY and SVGAGI (reference sequence). The CDR3 runs to 12 residues. The CDR3 sequence: CASRMSKNIRYF. The CDR3 DNA reads TGTGCCAGCCGGATGTCCAAAAACATTCGGTACTTC.

As regards this clonotype: This sequence may be a read error, since a much larger clone differs from it by one base. Written as DNA, the CDR3 is TGTGCCAGCAGGGCGACAGGGGATGGCAATCAGCCCCAGTATTTT. It translates to CASRATGDGNQPQYF. This sequence joins TRBV12-3 or TRBV12-4 and TRBJ1-5; 8 bases align to TRBD1. The J call may be faulty, since TRBJ2-3 better matches the DNA end. This CDR3 is 15 amino acids long.

This sequence joins TRBV6-1 and TRBJ2-5; TRBD2 matches at 9 bases. V shed 6 bases and J 4 bases; nucleotides not matched to a gene: 6. CDR3 length equals 14 residues. Germline assignment: CDR1 MNHNS and CDR2 SASEGT. The CDR3 protein is CASRAGGPGETQYF. The CDR3 region has the DNA TGTGCCAGCAGGGCGGGAGGGCCTGGAGAGACCCAGTACTTC.

With regard to this clonotype: A much larger clone is a single base away; this may be a read error. The rearrangement links TRBV14 to TRBJ2-1; D gene unclear. From germline, CDR1 is SGHDN and CDR2 FVKESK. The CDR3 runs 13 residues. CDR3 sequence reads: CASSQQVYDEQFF. CDR3 in DNA: TGTGCCAGCAGCCAACAGGTCTACGATGAGCAGTTCTTC.

The count of this clonotype is one. A much larger clone differs by one base, so this may be a read error. V and J are TRBV5-4 and TRBJ2-7; no definite D call. CDR3 size: 14 residues. Germline V gives CDR1 SGHNT, CDR2 YYREEE (reference sequence). The CDR3 spells CANSLAGFSYEQYF. The CDR3, as DNA: TGTGCCAACAGCTTGGCCGGTTTCTCCTACGAGCAGTACTTC. Supplemented by reference TRBV5-4 and TRBJ2-7, the full variable domain reads ETGVTQSPTHLIKTRGQQVTLRCSSQSGHNTVSWYQQALGQGPQFIFQYYREEENGRGNFPPRFSGLQFPNYSSELNVNALELDDSALYLCANSLAGFSYEQYFGPGTRLTVT.

As concerns this clonotype: Since a much larger clone is just one base distant, this may be a read error. The chain has TRBV12-3 or TRBV12-4 and TRBJ2-3, with 10 bases matching TRBD2. The CDR3 totals 15 residues. As DNA, the CDR3 is TGTGCCAGCAGTCTAGCGGGAGAGGAGGGGAATACGCAGTATTTT. This codes for CASSLAGEEGNTQYF.

This clonotype was detected many times. The V and J genes are TRBV6-6 and TRBJ1-2; D perhaps matches TRBD1 (5 bases). Germline-derived CDR1 and CDR2 are MNHNY and SVGAGI (reference sequence). The CDR3 has 14 residues. Trimming removed 6 bases from V and 0 bases from J, with 11 bases in between. CDR3 protein: CASRGGVTNYGYTF. The CDR3 DNA sequence: TGTGCCAGCAGAGGAGGGGTTACTAACTATGGCTACACCTTC.

This clonotype was counted ten times or more. J is TRBJ1-6 and V is TRBV6-5, with a tentative D call TRBD1 (5 bases). CDR1 and CDR2 from the germline V gene are MNHEY and SVGAGI. Trimming pared 4 bases from V and 8 bases from J, leaving 12 bases between. This CDR3 has 14 amino acids. CDR3 sequence (DNA): TGTGCCAGCAGTTTCGCGGTAGGGGATTCACCCCTCCACTTT. Protein product: CASSFAVGDSPLHF.

Points on this clonotype: A much larger clone differs by one base, so this may be a read error. V gene TRBV6-2 or TRBV6-3 combines with J gene TRBJ1-2; D is undetermined. This CDR3 spans 11 amino acids. Germline-derived CDR1 and CDR2 are MNHEY and SVGEGT. Trimming removed 10 bases at V and 2 bases at J, with 8 bases between. CDR3 coding DNA: TGTGCCAACACCGAAAACTATGGCTACACCTTC. Amino acid sequence: CANTENYGYTF.

In its sample, this clonotype is medium-sized (0.01 to 0.1%). The V and J genes are TRBV11-1 and TRBJ1-6; D is ambiguous. Trimming pared 6 bases from V and 10 bases from J, leaving 10 bases between. The CDR3 consists of 12 residues. Germline values: CDR1 SGHAT, CDR2 FQDESV (reference sequence). CDR3 residues: CASRIPGSPLHF. The CDR3 coding sequence is TGTGCCAGCAGGATCCCCGGATCACCCCTCCACTTT.

This clonotype was seen many times. J is TRBJ1-3 and V is TRBV4-3, with D maybe TRBD1 (6 bases). In germline, CDR1 is LGHNA, CDR2 YSLEER. V lost 1 base and J lost 4, with 26 bases in between. CDR3 length: 20 amino acids. CDR3 amino acids: CASSQGAGQSLRSSGNTIYF. CDR3 DNA sequence: TGCGCCAGCAGCCAAGGGGCAGGACAGAGTTTAAGGAGTTCGGGAAACACCATATATTTT.

To note about this clonotype: At one end, the junction sequence differs from germline, possibly due to a read error. This chain links TRBV11-1 with TRBJ2-3; a possible D gene is TRBD2 (5 bases). CDR1 is SGHAT and CDR2 is FQDESV in the germline V gene (reference sequence). This CDR3 has 13 amino acids. In nucleotides, the CDR3 is TGTGCCAGCAGCTTCGGGATTCCGGATATGCAGTATTTT. It encodes CASSFGIPDMQYF.

The gene calls are TRBV6-5 and TRBJ1-6; D unclear. CDR1 is MNHEY, CDR2 SVGAGI, per germline. This CDR3 region has 14 residues. V was cut by 6 bases and J by 6 bases, with 12 bases left in between. CDR3 bases: TGTGCCAGCAGAATTCAGCGACCTAATTCACCCCTCCACTTT. Translating gives CASRIQRPNSPLHF.

This clonotype was observed a handful of times. This chain uses TRBV5-6 with TRBJ2-5; 14 nucleotides match TRBD2. This CDR3 has 19 residues. CDR1 is SGHDT, CDR2 YYEEEE, per germline. The ends lost 1 base at V and 4 bases at J; junction bases unmatched: 12. The CDR3 nucleotides read TGTGCCAGCAGCTTGATGAGACTAGCGGGAGGGGGTCGGCTAGAGACCCAGTACTTC. Amino acid sequence: CASSLMRLAGGGRLETQYF.

The gene calls are TRBV6-2 or TRBV6-3 and TRBJ2-2; D gene unclear. V lost 4 bases, J lost 3 bases, and 15 bases lay in between. CDR3 length: 16 amino acids. Germline assignment: CDR1 MNHEY and CDR2 SVGEGT. The chain's CDR3 is CASSSGRSRDTGELFF. DNA of the CDR3: TGTGCCAGCAGTTCCGGCCGGAGTAGGGACACCGGGGAGCTGTTTTTT.

About this clonotype: The final CDR3 position lacks the conserved phenylalanine or tryptophan, pointing to a likely read error. The chain recombines TRBV10-2 with TRBJ2-7; a possible D gene is TRBD1 (5 bases). CDR1 WSHSY and CDR2 SAAADI come from the germline V gene. This CDR3 spans 16 amino acids. Deletions cut 11 bases from V and 0 bases from J, with 23 bases between. The CDR3 DNA reads as TGCGCCGGATACTGGACAAACTTCTCTAGCTCCTACGAGCAGTACCTC. Protein product: CAGYWTNFSSSYEQYL.

Remarks on this clonotype: A much larger clonotype is one base distant, so this may be a read error. The V call is TRBV12-3 or TRBV12-4, the J call TRBJ2-1; 10 bases align to TRBD2. The CDR3 is 17 residues long. In DNA form, the CDR3 reads TGTGCCAGCAGTTTAACTAGCGGGACCCTCTCCTACAATGAGCAGTTATTC. Translation gives CASSLTSGTLSYNEQLF.

Regarding this clonotype: This may stem from a read error, because a much larger clone lies one nucleotide away. This rearrangement joins TRBV7-8 to TRBJ2-4; D gene unclear. CDR1 is SGHVS, CDR2 FQNEAQ, per germline. The CDR3 runs 15 residues. The CDR3 DNA reads TGTGCCAGCAGCTTAGACGTTAACAGAAAAAACATTAAGTACTTC. Its protein product is CASSLDVNRKNIKYF.

The chain employs TRBV14 and TRBJ1-1, with D possibly matching TRBD1 (5 bases). The CDR3 is 13 amino acids. The V gene's germline CDR1 is SGHDN and CDR2 FVKESK. V shed 4 bases and J shed 5 bases, with 11 bases lying between them. The CDR3 coding sequence is TGTGCCAGCAGCCTCTGGGGGGGGACTGAAGCTTTCTTT. Encoded protein: CASSLWGGTEAFF.